The rows below give T cell receptor beta chains drawn from one sample of a study of CD8 T cells in ankylosing spondylitis. From the 5' RACE reads, TCRdb called clonotypes with MiXCR, one entry per CDR3 protein. The sample yields just under 95,000 distinct CDR3 sequences, 7.5% to 9% seen once. Material for sequencing was blood, either unsorted or a sorted T cell fraction (not recorded which). The receptors were gathered from a male donor with ankylosing spondylitis or in good health (not recorded which). Both conserved end residues are part of each CDR3. The D gene is left open where the match is weak. Size tells how often a clone was seen (once, few, many) or the class of an expanded clone, and some rows leave it out.

.,TRBJ2-7,TRBV9,many,CASSVGTAPEQYF,TGTGCCAGCAGCGTAGGGACAGCCCCCGAGCAGTACTTC
.,TRBJ1-1,TRBV7-2,few,CASSAGPEAFF,TGTGCCAGCAGCGCCGGTCCTGAAGCTTTCTTT
.,TRBJ2-3,TRBV7-6,few,CASSLGAGTDTQYF,TGTGCCAGCAGCTTGGGGGCCGGAACAGATACGCAGTATTTT
.,TRBJ2-1,TRBV3-1,.,CASSPATYNEQFF,TGTGCCAGCAGCCCCGCGACTTACAATGAGCAGTTCTTC
.,TRBJ1-1,TRBV5-1,many,CASSLGDLPNTEAFF,TGCGCCAGCAGCTTGGGGGACCTTCCGAACACTGAAGCTTTCTTT
.,TRBJ2-6,TRBV12-3/TRBV12-4,many,CATFQISGANVLTF,TGTGCCACTTTTCAGATTTCTGGGGCCAACGTCCTGACTTTC
TRBD1,TRBJ2-1,TRBV6-5,many,CASSLTQGQGAHSEQFF,TGTGCCAGCAGTTTAACTCAGGGACAGGGGGCGCATAGTGAGCAGTTCTTC
.,TRBJ2-1,TRBV2,many,CASSEVWGGPGNEQFF,TGTGCCAGCAGTGAAGTCTGGGGGGGGCCAGGCAATGAGCAGTTCTTC
TRBD2,TRBJ2-5,TRBV12-3/TRBV12-4,many,CASSPLRGGETQYF,TGTGCCAGCAGCCCGTTGCGGGGGGGAGAGACCCAGTACTTC
.,TRBJ2-7,TRBV9,many,CASSVGDLVHEQYF,TGTGCCAGCAGCGTGGGGGACTTGGTCCACGAGCAGTACTTC
.,TRBJ1-5,TRBV7-2,many,CASSARHGNQPQHF,TGTGCCAGCAGCGCGAGACATGGCAATCAGCCCCAGCATTTT
.,TRBJ1-2,TRBV9,many,CASSGAENYGYTF,TGTGCCAGCAGCGGGGCAGAGAACTATGGCTACACCTTC
.,TRBJ1-6,TRBV7-6,many,CASSLDGGRNSPLHF,TGTGCCAGCAGCTTAGATGGGGGACGCAATTCACCCCTCCACTTT
TRBD1,TRBJ1-1,TRBV7-2,many,CASRRTQGATEAFF,TGTGCCAGCAGACGCACACAGGGGGCAACTGAAGCTTTCTTT
TRBD1,TRBJ2-1,TRBV7-7,many,CASSIDRENEQFF,TGTGCTAGCAGCATCGACAGGGAGAATGAGCAGTTCTTC
.,TRBJ2-7,TRBV29-1,many,CSVEIGGYEQYF,TGCAGCGTTGAAATTGGCGGCTACGAGCAGTACTTC
.,TRBJ1-2,TRBV7-9,few,CASSPPSGSNYGYTF,TGTGCCAGCAGCCCCCCTTCCGGGAGTAACTATGGCTACACCTTC
TRBD1,TRBJ2-7,TRBV19,few,CASSSSGTGVYEQYF,TGTGCCAGTAGTTCTTCCGGGACAGGGGTCTACGAGCAGTACTTC
TRBD1,TRBJ2-1,TRBV27,many,CASSIPGGSYNEQFF,TGTGCCAGCAGTATACCAGGGGGCTCTTACAATGAGCAGTTCTTC
.,TRBJ2-7,TRBV3-1,many,CASSRRLEQYF,TGTGCCAGCAGCCGCAGGCTTGAGCAGTACTTC
.,TRBJ1-5,TRBV6-2/TRBV6-3,.,CASPQGSVRDSNQPQHF,TGTGCCAGCCCACAAGGGAGTGTACGCGACAGCAATCAGCCCCAGCATTTT
.,TRBJ1-3,TRBV3-1,.,CASSQDGRRTAGNTIYF,TGTGCCAGCAGCCAAGATGGGAGGAGGACAGCTGGAAACACCATATATTTT
TRBD1,TRBJ2-7,TRBV12-3/TRBV12-4,.,CASGYRGRGYEQYF,TGTGCCAGCGGTTACAGGGGGCGCGGCTACGAGCAGTACTTC
.,TRBJ2-7,TRBV10-3,many,CAISDRQGTYEQYF,TGTGCCATCAGTGACCGTCAGGGTACCTACGAGCAGTACTTC
.,TRBJ2-1,TRBV20-1,many,CSASWGAEQFF,TGCAGTGCTAGCTGGGGGGCTGAGCAGTTCTTC
.,TRBJ2-1,TRBV12-3/TRBV12-4,many,CASRPMGGGQNNEQFF,TGTGCCAGCAGGCCGATGGGGGGCGGACAGAACAATGAGCAGTTCTTC
TRBD1,TRBJ1-1,TRBV5-1,many,CASSLAAGGLGTEAFF,TGCGCCAGCAGCTTGGCGGCAGGGGGTCTCGGCACTGAAGCTTTCTTT
TRBD2,TRBJ2-3,TRBV7-8,many,CASSLPRTSGYTDTQYF,TGTGCCAGCAGCTTACCCCGGACTAGCGGTTACACAGATACGCAGTATTTT
.,TRBJ2-7,TRBV20-1,many,CSAREGGFYSYEQYF,TGCAGTGCTAGAGAGGGGGGATTCTACTCCTACGAGCAGTACTTC
TRBD1,TRBJ2-1,TRBV5-1,many,CASSFKGQGYNEQFF,TGCGCCAGCAGTTTTAAGGGACAGGGGTACAATGAGCAGTTCTTC
.,TRBJ1-1,TRBV29-1,many,CSVSSGGGTEAFF,TGCAGCGTCTCCTCAGGAGGGGGCACTGAAGCTTTCTTT
.,TRBJ2-5,TRBV6-5,few,CASSYSPARGETQYF,TGTGCCAGCAGTTACTCCCCGGCCCGAGGGGAGACCCAGTACTTC
TRBD1,TRBJ2-7,TRBV29-1,many,CSAMGQGAGEQYF,TGCAGCGCCATGGGACAGGGGGCAGGGGAGCAGTACTTC
.,TRBJ1-1,TRBV29-1,many,CSVGQFGTEAFF,TGCAGCGTTGGCCAATTCGGGACCGAAGCTTTCTTT
TRBD1,TRBJ1-2,TRBV28,.,CASSPFTGGGYGYTF,TGTGCCAGCAGTCCCTTCACAGGGGGCGGCTATGGCTACACCTTC
.,TRBJ2-2,TRBV11-2,many,CASSLQVTGELFF,TGTGCCAGCAGCCTACAGGTCACCGGGGAGCTGTTTTTT
.,TRBJ2-7,TRBV5-1,many,CASSLMGLAQPSYEQYF,TGCGCCAGCAGCCTTATGGGACTTGCCCAGCCTTCCTACGAGCAGTACTTC
.,TRBJ1-6,TRBV10-3,many,CAISVETQMWSPLHF,TGTGCCATCAGTGTTGAGACGCAGATGTGGTCACCCCTCCACTTT
.,TRBJ1-1,TRBV28,many,CASTFPLNTEAFF,TGTGCCAGTACGTTTCCATTGAACACTGAAGCTTTCTTT
.,TRBJ2-7,TRBV5-1,many,CASSLARGQSYEQYF,TGCGCCAGCAGCTTGGCGCGGGGTCAGTCCTACGAGCAGTACTTC
.,TRBJ2-7,TRBV13,.,CASSLAGVSYEQYF,TGTGCCAGCAGCTTAGCGGGGGTCTCCTACGAGCAGTACTTC
.,TRBJ1-3,TRBV12-3/TRBV12-4,many,CASSFVGNTIYF,TGTGCCAGCAGTTTTGTGGGAAACACCATATATTTT
.,TRBJ2-2,TRBV15,many,CATSRDSVNTGELFF,TGTGCCACCAGCAGAGATTCGGTTAACACCGGGGAGCTGTTTTTT
.,TRBJ2-7,TRBV12-3/TRBV12-4,many,CASSLRHYEQYF,TGTGCCAGCAGTTTAAGGCACTACGAGCAGTACTTC
.,TRBJ2-5,TRBV9,many,CASSAVPGTDQETQYF,TGTGCCAGCAGCGCCGTCCCCGGGACGGATCAAGAGACCCAGTACTTC
TRBD2,TRBJ2-5,TRBV15,many,CATSIWEGETQYF,TGTGCCACCAGCATCTGGGAGGGAGAGACCCAGTACTTC
.,TRBJ1-1,TRBV27,many,CASRPRTLFGTEAFF,TGTGCCAGCAGACCCCGGACCCTCTTTGGCACTGAAGCTTTCTTT
TRBD2,TRBJ2-3,TRBV7-2,.,CASSLTSGGSSTDTQYF,TGTGCCAGCAGCTTAACTAGCGGGGGGTCCAGCACAGATACGCAGTATTTT
TRBD1,TRBJ1-6,TRBV25-1,many,CASSDRQGGNSPLHF,TGTGCCAGCAGTGACCGACAGGGTGGTAATTCACCCCTCCACTTT
TRBD2,TRBJ2-3,TRBV7-8,many,CASSLSSGGVSDTQYF,TGTGCCAGCAGCTTGAGCAGCGGGGGGGTATCAGATACGCAGTATTTT
.,TRBJ2-7,TRBV15,.,CATSRDSGGFYEQYF,TGTGCCACCAGCAGAGATTCTGGGGGATTCTACGAGCAGTACTTC
.,TRBJ1-1,TRBV28,many,CASSSLSGRGTEAFF,TGTGCCAGCAGTTCACTGAGCGGACGGGGCACTGAAGCTTTCTTT
.,TRBJ1-6,TRBV20-1,many,CSATDSKLPSSYNSPLHF,TGCAGTGCTACGGACAGTAAATTACCGAGCTCCTATAATTCACCCCTCCACTTT
.,TRBJ2-7,TRBV7-8,few,CASSSWSSAGVVREQYF,TGTGCCAGCAGCTCCTGGTCCTCCGCCGGAGTAGTCCGCGAGCAGTACTTC
TRBD2,TRBJ2-3,TRBV7-2,.,CASSSPGLAGTDTQYF,TGTGCCAGCAGCTCACCGGGACTAGCGGGCACAGATACGCAGTATTTT
.,TRBJ2-2,TRBV3-1,.,CASTLGQGGNTGELFF,TGTGCCAGCACCCTCGGGCAGGGGGGAAACACCGGGGAGCTGTTTTTT
TRBD1,TRBJ2-1,TRBV7-8,many,CASSLDFSGGSYNEQFF,TGTGCCAGCAGCTTAGATTTCTCAGGGGGCTCCTACAATGAGCAGTTCTTC
.,TRBJ2-2,TRBV5-5,many,CASRTLAVNTGELFF,TGTGCCAGCAGGACTTTGGCAGTTAACACCGGGGAGCTGTTTTTT
TRBD1,TRBJ2-1,TRBV20-1,many,CSARRGGIIREQFF,TGCAGTGCCCGGCGAGGGGGCATCATAAGAGAGCAGTTCTTC